The 20 T cell receptor beta chains presented below share a single source sample, sequenced in a study of cytomegalovirus exposure and HLA in healthy donors. Primers for the PCR totalled 60 Vbeta and 13 Jbeta. TCRdb's table, derived via immunoSEQ multiplex PCR, lists solely in-frame clones and lacks some. This sample's clone table lists about 130,000 clones. Sequencing input: PBMCs. The receptors shown here come from a young man in good health and CMV-seronegative.

V is TRBV4-3 and J is TRBJ2-2, with D tentatively TRBD2 (5 bases). The germline gives CDR1 LGHNA, CDR2 YSLEER. Trimming cost V 2 bases and J 5 bases, with 6 bases left between them. The CDR3 has 13 amino acids. The CDR3 region has the DNA TGCGCCAGCAGCCAACAGCGGACCGGGGAGCTGTTTTTT. Translated: CASSQQRTGELFF.

The chain has TRBV27 and TRBJ2-7, with 7 bases identical to TRBD1. CDR3 length: 13 residues. Per germline, CDR1 MNHEY and CDR2 SMNVEV (reference sequence). The V segment lost 6 bases and the J segment 0 bases; nucleotides outside the gene matches: 2. The CDR3 here is CASRTGSSYEQYF. CDR3 coding DNA: TGTGCCAGCAGGACAGGGAGCTCCTACGAGCAGTACTTC.

The rearrangement links TRBV7-6 to TRBJ2-2, with 8 nucleotides matching TRBD1. V lost 4 bases and J lost 5; bases outside the gene matches: 9. This CDR3 has 16 amino acids. Per germline, CDR1 SGHVS and CDR2 FNYEAQ. Here the CDR3 reads CASSSLQGAGTGELFF. CDR3 nucleotides: TGTGCCAGCAGCTCATTGCAGGGGGCAGGAACCGGGGAGCTGTTTTTT.

The chain joins TRBV19 to TRBJ2-7; D gene uncertain. Germline-derived CDR1 and CDR2 are LNHDA and SQIVND (reference sequence). Trimming shortened V by 3 bases and J by 0 bases, and 6 bases separated the two germline ends. This CDR3 region has 13 residues. CDR3 sequence: CASSISRSYEQYF. CDR3 sequence (DNA): TGTGCCAGTAGTATCTCGCGCTCCTACGAGCAGTACTTC.

The chain employs TRBV19 and TRBJ1-5; no reliable D call. V lost 5 bases to trimming and J lost 7 bases, with 9 bases between them. The CDR3 runs to 12 residues. Germline V lookup: CDR1 LNHDA, CDR2 SQIVND (reference sequence). The DNA of the CDR3 is TGTGCCAGTAGTGGGCACATGCAGCCCCAGCATTTT. This translates into CASSGHMQPQHF.

This rearrangement joins TRBV5-1 to TRBJ2-5; D is possibly TRBD2 (5 bases). The CDR3 extends over 13 amino acids. V was trimmed by 5 bases and J by 2 bases, leaving 10 bases between them. Per the germline V gene, CDR1 is SGHRS and CDR2 is YFSETQ. The CDR3 reads CASRSGLQETQYF. CDR3 sequence (DNA): TGCGCCAGCAGGTCGGGATTACAAGAGACCCAGTACTTC.

The rearrangement joins TRBV7-9 to TRBJ2-4, with D perhaps TRBD2 (6 bases). The CDR3 totals 19 residues. Deletions cut 5 bases from V and 0 bases from J, with 23 bases between. Germline-derived CDR1 and CDR2 are SEHNR and FQNEAQ (reference sequence). The CDR3 spells CASSPGARGPDKAKNIQYF. The CDR3 DNA follows: TGTGCCAGCAGCCCCGGGGCGCGGGGCCCCGACAAAGCCAAAAACATTCAGTACTTC.

This chain uses TRBV2 with TRBJ2-4; 13 bases agree with TRBD2. CDR3 length: 16 residues. Per the germline V gene, CDR1 is SNHLY and CDR2 is FYNNEI. Losses at the gene ends were 7 bases for V and 8 bases for J; bases not matched to a gene: 11. This CDR3 is CASTAPTSGGRDIQYF. The DNA for the CDR3 is TGTGCCAGCACCGCTCCGACTAGCGGGGGGCGGGACATTCAGTACTTC.

The rearrangement uses TRBV6-5 and TRBJ1-2; D may be TRBD1 (6 bases). V lost 5 bases and J lost 5, with 15 bases in between. Germline-derived CDR1 and CDR2 are MNHEY and SVGAGI. The CDR3 covers 14 residues. CDR3 sequence: CASSATGGRYGYTF. CDR3 bases: TGTGCCAGCAGTGCGACAGGTGGTCGGTATGGCTACACCTTC.

The chain is built from TRBV19 and TRBJ2-3; possibly TRBD2 for D (6 bases). The CDR3 has 13 amino acids. The V gene's germline CDR1 is LNHDA and CDR2 SQIVND (reference sequence). V was pared by 6 bases and J by 7 bases, with 14 bases between. CDR3 residues: CASRTRGANTQYF. CDR3 sequence (DNA): TGTGCCAGTAGAACTCGCGGGGCAAATACGCAGTATTTT.

V usage is TRBV18 and J usage is TRBJ1-1, with 7 bases that match TRBD1. J gave up 4 bases and V 3 bases, and 8 bases lay outside the gene matches. This CDR3 contains 15 residues. Germline V CDR1 and CDR2: KGHSH, LQKENI. Here the CDR3 reads CASSPVAQGGTEAFF. The CDR3 DNA sequence: TGTGCCAGCTCACCGGTCGCCCAGGGGGGCACTGAAGCTTTCTTT.

V is TRBV4-1 and J is TRBJ1-5; TRBD1 agrees at 7 bases. The CDR3 is made up of 14 amino acids. V lost 2 bases and J lost 6; bases outside the gene matches: 4. Germline assignment: CDR1 MGHRA and CDR2 YSYEKL. DNA for the CDR3: TGCGCCAGCAGCCAAACAGGGGCGGTTCAGCCCCAGCATTTT. Encoded protein: CASSQTGAVQPQHF.

The chain links TRBV7-8 to TRBJ2-5, with D maybe TRBD1 (5 bases). The CDR3 covers 15 residues. Germline CDR1 and CDR2: SGHVS and FQNEAQ. The V and J ends lost 3 bases and 5 bases respectively, with 16 bases between them. The CDR3 spells CASSFVRGLSETQYF. The CDR3 region has the DNA TGTGCCAGCAGCTTCGTTAGGGGCCTCAGTGAGACCCAGTACTTC.

The J gene is TRBJ2-1, the V gene TRBV10-3; TRBD2 aligns across 13 bases. Germline loops: CDR1 ENHRY, CDR2 SYGVKD. V dropped 4 bases and J dropped 6; count of bases not matched to a gene: 6. The CDR3 is 16 amino acids. The DNA of the CDR3 is TGTGCCATCAGTGTCGAACTAGCGGGGGGGGCCAATGAGCAGTTCTTC. As protein: CAISVELAGGANEQFF.

The chain employs TRBV11-2 and TRBJ1-1; D remains unclear. V dropped 5 bases and J dropped 4 bases, with 17 bases sitting between them. This CDR3 has 15 amino acids. CDR1 and CDR2 (germline): SGHAT, FQNNGV. The CDR3 is CASSLDTGGFTEAFF. CDR3 in DNA: TGTGCCAGCAGCCTCGATACCGGCGGATTCACTGAAGCTTTCTTT. The whole variable domain, filled in from reference TRBV11-2 and TRBJ1-1, reads EAGVAQSPRYKIIEKRQSVAFWCNPISGHATLYWYQQILGQGPKLLIQFQNNGVVDDSQLPKDRFSAERLKGVDSTLKIQPAKLEDSAVYLCASSLDTGGFTEAFFGQGTRLTVV.

The chain is built from TRBV7-8 and TRBJ1-2, with a tentative D call TRBD1 (5 bases). V was cut by 4 bases and J by 4 bases, with 19 bases left in between. CDR3 length equals 16 residues. Germline CDR1 and CDR2: SGHVS and FQNEAQ. The CDR3: CASSSNPRGSIYGYTF. The CDR3, as DNA: TGTGCCAGCAGCTCCAACCCCCGGGGGAGCATCTATGGCTACACCTTC.

The gene calls are TRBV7-3 and TRBJ2-3; 9 positions match TRBD2. Germline values: CDR1 SGHTA, CDR2 FQGTGA. This CDR3 has 16 amino acids. The J segment lost 7 bases and the V segment lost 2 bases, leaving 10 bases of the junction unmatched. CDR3 DNA: TGTGCCAGCAGCTTACAAGCGGGAGGTGTTGAAAATACGCAGTATTTT. Its translation is CASSLQAGGVENTQYF.

The genes are TRBV10-3 and TRBJ2-1; 7 nucleotides line up with TRBD2. The CDR3 length is 15 residues. Germline lookup yields CDR1 ENHRY and CDR2 SYGVKD. J was trimmed by 4 bases and V by 2 bases; bases with no gene match: 5. This chain's CDR3 is CAISEASGGYNEQFF. In nucleotides, the CDR3 is TGTGCCATCAGTGAGGCGTCGGGAGGATACAATGAGCAGTTCTTC.

The gene calls are TRBV10-1 and TRBJ2-1; TRBD2 matches 10 bases. This CDR3 is built from 17 residues. CDR1 is WNHNN, CDR2 SYGVQD, per germline (reference sequence). V dropped 0 bases and J dropped 7; count of bases not matched to a gene: 9. The CDR3 here is CASSESSSGGASNEQFF. For the CDR3, the DNA is TGCGCCAGCAGTGAGTCTTCAAGCGGGGGGGCCTCGAATGAGCAGTTCTTC.

The chain joins TRBV28 to TRBJ1-6; 8 nucleotides match TRBD1. Germline CDR1 reads MDHEN; CDR2 reads SYDVKM. The length of the CDR3 is 17 residues. Trimming removed 4 bases from V and 9 bases from J; junction bases left unmatched: 14. CDR3 nucleotides: TGTGCCAGCAGTTACCCCGGGACAGGAAGGTGGCGTTCACCCCTCCACTTT. Its translation is CASSYPGTGRWRSPLHF.